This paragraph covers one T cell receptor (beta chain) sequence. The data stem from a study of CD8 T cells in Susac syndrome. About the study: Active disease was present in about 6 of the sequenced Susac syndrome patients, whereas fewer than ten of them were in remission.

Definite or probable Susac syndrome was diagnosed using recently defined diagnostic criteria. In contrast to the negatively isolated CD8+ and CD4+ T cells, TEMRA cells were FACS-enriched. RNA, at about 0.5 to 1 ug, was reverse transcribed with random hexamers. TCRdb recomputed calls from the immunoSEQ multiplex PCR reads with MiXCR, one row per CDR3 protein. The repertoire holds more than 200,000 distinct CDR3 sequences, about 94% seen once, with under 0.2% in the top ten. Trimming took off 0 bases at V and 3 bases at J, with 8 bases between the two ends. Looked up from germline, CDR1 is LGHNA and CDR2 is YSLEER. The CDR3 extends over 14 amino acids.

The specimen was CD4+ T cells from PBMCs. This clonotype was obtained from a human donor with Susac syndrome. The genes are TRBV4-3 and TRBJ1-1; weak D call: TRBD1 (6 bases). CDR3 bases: TGCGCCAGCAGCCAAGAGCACAGGGACACTGAAGCTTTCTTT. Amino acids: CASSQEHRDTEAFF.